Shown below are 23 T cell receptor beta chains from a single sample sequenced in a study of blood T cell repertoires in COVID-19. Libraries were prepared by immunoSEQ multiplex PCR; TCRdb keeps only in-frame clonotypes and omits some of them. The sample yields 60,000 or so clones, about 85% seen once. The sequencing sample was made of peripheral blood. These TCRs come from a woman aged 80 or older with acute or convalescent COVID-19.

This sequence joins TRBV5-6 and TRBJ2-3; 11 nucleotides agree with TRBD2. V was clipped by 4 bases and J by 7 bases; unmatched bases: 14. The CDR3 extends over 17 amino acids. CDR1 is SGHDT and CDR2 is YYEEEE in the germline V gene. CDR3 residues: CASSPETSGVVSYTQYF. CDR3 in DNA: TGTGCCAGCAGCCCAGAGACTAGCGGGGTAGTATCGTATACGCAGTATTTT.

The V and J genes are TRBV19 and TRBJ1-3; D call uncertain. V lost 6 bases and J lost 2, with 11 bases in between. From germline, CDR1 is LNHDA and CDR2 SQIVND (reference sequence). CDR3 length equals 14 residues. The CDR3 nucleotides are TGTGCCAGTAGCCCCGGAGCAGCTGGAAACACCATATATTTT. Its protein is CASSPGAAGNTIYF.

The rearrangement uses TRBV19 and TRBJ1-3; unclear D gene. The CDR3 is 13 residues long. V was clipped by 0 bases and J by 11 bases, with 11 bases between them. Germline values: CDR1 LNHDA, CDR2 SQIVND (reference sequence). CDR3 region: CASSIDLPGAIYF. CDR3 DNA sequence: TGTGCCAGTAGTATAGATCTCCCCGGGGCCATATATTTT.

The CDR3 DNA reads as TGTGCCAGCAGCGCCGGCTATTGTCCAGCCAGTAGCGCAGATACGCAGTATTTT. It encodes CASSAGYCPASSADTQYF. The chain employs TRBV7-7 and TRBJ2-3; tentatively, D is TRBD2 (5 bases). Germline V gene data show CDR1 as SSHAT and CDR2 as FNYEAQ (reference sequence). The CDR3 totals 18 residues. Trimming left V 5 bases short and J 4 bases short, with 25 bases between. The full variable domain, its missing parts supplied by reference TRBV7-7 and TRBJ2-3, is GAGVSQSPRYKVTKRGQDVTLRCDPISSHATLYWYQQALGQGPEFLTYFNYEAQPDKSGLPSDRFSAERPEGSISTLTIQRTEQRDSAMYRCASSAGYCPASSADTQYFGPGTRLTVL.

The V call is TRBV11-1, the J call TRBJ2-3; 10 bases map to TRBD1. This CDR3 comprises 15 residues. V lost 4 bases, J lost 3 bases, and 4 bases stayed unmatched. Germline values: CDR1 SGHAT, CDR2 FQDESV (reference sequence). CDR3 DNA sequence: TGTGCCAGCAGCTCCCGGGACAGGGGAACAGATACGCAGTATTTT. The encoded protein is CASSSRDRGTDTQYF.

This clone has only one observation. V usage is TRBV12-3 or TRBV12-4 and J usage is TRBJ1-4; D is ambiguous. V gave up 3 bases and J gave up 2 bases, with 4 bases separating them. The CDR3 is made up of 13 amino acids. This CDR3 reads CASSFGTNEKLFF. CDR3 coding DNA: TGTGCCAGCAGTTTCGGGACTAATGAAAAACTGTTTTTT.

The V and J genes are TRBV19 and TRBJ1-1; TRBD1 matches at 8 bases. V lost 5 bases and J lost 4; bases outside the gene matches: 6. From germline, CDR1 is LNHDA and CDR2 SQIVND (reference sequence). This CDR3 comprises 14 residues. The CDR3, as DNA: TGTGCCAGTAGTGACAGGGGATTTGGCACTGAAGCTTTCTTT. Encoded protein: CASSDRGFGTEAFF.

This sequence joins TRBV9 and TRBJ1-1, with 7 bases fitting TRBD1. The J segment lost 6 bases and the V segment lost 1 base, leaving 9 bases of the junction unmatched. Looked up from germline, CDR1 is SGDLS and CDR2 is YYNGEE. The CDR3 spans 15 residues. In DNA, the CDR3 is TGTGCCAGCAGCGTATCCCCCCAGGGGGGCGCTGAAGCTTTCTTT. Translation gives CASSVSPQGGAEAFF.

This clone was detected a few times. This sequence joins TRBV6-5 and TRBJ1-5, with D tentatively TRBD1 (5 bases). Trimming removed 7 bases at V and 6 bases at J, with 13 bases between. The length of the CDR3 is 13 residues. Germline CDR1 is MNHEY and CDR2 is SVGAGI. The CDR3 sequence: CASMAGEGQPQHF. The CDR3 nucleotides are TGTGCCAGCATGGCGGGGGAGGGTCAGCCCCAGCATTTT.

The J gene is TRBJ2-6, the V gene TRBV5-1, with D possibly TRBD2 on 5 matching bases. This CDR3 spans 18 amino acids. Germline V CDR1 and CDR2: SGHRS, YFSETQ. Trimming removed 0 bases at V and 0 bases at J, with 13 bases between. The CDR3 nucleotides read TGCGCCAGCAGCTTGGTTAGCGCAATCTCCTCTGGGGCCAACGTCCTGACTTTC. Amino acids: CASSLVSAISSGANVLTF.

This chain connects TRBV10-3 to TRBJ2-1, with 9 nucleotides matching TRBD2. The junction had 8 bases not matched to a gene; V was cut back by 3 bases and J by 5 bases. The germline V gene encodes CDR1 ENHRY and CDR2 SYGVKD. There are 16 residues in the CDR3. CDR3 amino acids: CAISDRASGANNEQFF. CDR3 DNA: TGTGCCATCAGTGATAGGGCTAGCGGGGCAAACAATGAGCAGTTCTTC.

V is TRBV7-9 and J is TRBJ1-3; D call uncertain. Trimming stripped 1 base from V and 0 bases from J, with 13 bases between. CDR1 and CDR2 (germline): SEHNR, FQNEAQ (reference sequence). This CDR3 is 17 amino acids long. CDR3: CASSLEWVRSSGNTIYF. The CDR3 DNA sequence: TGTGCCAGCAGCTTAGAGTGGGTCAGGTCCTCTGGAAACACCATATATTTT.

This CDR3 is CASSYLGGQGVGNEQFF. CDR3 DNA sequence: TGTGCCAGCAGTTACTTGGGGGGACAGGGTGTGGGAAATGAGCAGTTCTTC. J is TRBJ2-1 and V is TRBV6-2 or TRBV6-3; TRBD1 matches at 9 bases. The ends lost 1 base at V and 7 bases at J; junction bases unmatched: 11. Germline V gives CDR1 MNHEY, CDR2 SVGEGT. This CDR3 spans 17 amino acids.

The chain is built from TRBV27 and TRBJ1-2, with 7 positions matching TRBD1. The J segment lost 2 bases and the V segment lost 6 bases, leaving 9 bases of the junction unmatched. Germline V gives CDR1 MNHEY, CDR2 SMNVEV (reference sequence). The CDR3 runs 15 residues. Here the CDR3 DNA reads TGTGCCAGCAGCAGGGCCGACAGGGCGAACTATGGCTACACCTTC. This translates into CASSRADRANYGYTF.

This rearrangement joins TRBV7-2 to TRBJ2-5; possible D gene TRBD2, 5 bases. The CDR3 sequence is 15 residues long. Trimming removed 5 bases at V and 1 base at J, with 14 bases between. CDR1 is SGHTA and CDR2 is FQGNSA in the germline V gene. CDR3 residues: CASSPLRASQETQYF. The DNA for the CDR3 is TGTGCCAGCAGCCCACTGAGGGCAAGCCAAGAGACCCAGTACTTC.

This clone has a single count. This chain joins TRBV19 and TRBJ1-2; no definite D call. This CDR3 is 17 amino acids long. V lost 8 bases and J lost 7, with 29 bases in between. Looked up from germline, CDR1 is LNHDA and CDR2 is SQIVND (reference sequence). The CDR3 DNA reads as TGTGCCAGTCTCCGGCAGGCCTCGGGGAGAGGTCTAGTTGGCTACACCTTC. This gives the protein CASLRQASGRGLVGYTF.

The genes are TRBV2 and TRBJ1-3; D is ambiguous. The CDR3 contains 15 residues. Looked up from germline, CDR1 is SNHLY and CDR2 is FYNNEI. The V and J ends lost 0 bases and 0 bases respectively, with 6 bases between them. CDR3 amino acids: CASSEAASSGNTIYF. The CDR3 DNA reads TGTGCCAGCAGTGAAGCGGCTAGCTCTGGAAACACCATATATTTT.

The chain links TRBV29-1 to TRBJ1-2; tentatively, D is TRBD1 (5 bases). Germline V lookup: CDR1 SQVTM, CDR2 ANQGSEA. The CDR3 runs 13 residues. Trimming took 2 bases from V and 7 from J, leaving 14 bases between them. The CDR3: CSVEMGGSSGYTF. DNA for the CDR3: TGCAGCGTTGAAATGGGGGGGTCGAGTGGCTACACCTTC.

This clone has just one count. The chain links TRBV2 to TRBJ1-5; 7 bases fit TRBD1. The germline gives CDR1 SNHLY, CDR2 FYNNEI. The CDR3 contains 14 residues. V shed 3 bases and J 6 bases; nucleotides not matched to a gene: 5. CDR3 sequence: CASSDRQGIQPQHF. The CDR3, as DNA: TGTGCCAGCAGTGATAGACAGGGTATTCAGCCCCAGCATTTT.

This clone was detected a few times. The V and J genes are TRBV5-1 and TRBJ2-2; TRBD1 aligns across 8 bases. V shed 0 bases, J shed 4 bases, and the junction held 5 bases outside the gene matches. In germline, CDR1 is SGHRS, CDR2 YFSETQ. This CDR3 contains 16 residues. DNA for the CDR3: TGCGCCAGCAGCTTGGCGCAGGGGGCAGGCACCGGGGAGCTGTTTTTT. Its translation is CASSLAQGAGTGELFF.

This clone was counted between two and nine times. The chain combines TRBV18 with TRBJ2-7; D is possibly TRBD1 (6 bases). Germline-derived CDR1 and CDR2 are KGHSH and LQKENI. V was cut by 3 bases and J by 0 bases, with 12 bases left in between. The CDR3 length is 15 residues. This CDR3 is CASSPTQGSSYEQYF. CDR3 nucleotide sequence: TGTGCCAGCTCACCTACCCAGGGGAGCTCCTACGAGCAGTACTTC.

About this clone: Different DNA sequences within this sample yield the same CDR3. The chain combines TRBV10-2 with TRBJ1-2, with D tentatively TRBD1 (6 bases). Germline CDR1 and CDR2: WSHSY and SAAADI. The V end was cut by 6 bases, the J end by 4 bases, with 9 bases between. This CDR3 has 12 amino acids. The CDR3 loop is CASRTDSYGYTF. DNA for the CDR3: TGCGCCAGCAGGACGGACAGCTATGGCTACACCTTC.

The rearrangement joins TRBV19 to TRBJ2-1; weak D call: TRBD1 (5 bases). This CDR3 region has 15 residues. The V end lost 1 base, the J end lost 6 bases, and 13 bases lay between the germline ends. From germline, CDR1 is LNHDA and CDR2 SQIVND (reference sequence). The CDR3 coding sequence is TGTGCCAGTAGTATAGGTTGGGGCAGAACCAATGAGCAGTTCTTC. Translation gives CASSIGWGRTNEQFF.